This T cell receptor beta chain was sequenced for a study of shared clonotypes between healthy human individuals. This clone appeared a single time. The V end lost 5 bases, the J end lost 8 bases, and 12 bases lay between the germline ends. The germline gives CDR1 MDHEN, CDR2 SYDVKM. The length of the CDR3 is 13 residues. Produced via immunoSEQ multiplex PCR; TCRdb's table is partial and in-frame only. The sample lists a few hundred thousand clones; over 60% were seen once. There were only Caucasian adults among the donors, and all lived in Nashville, Tennessee. The split of CD4+ cells yielded CD45RA+ naive and CD45RA-negative memory subsets.

Sequenced: memory CD4+ T cells sorted from blood. This sample's subset: CD45RA-negative fraction. The sequence was collected from a man aged 25-45 years in good health. The chain combines TRBV28 with TRBJ1-4, with D possibly being TRBD1 (6 bases). CDR3 region: CASSLQGYEKLFF. The CDR3 nucleotides read TGTGCCAGCAGTCTACAGGGCTACGAAAAACTGTTTTTT.